This TCR beta chain emerged from a study of blood T cells in healthy people across ages. Germline values: CDR1 MNHEY, CDR2 SMNVEV (reference sequence). Trimming took off 6 bases at V and 5 bases at J, with 16 bases between the two ends. The CDR3 runs 14 residues. A second PCR of 7 to 11 cycles used a sample-barcoded 5' primer and a J-beta primer mix. Using its own MiXCR run on the 5' RACE reads, TCRdb lists one record per CDR3 protein. The table includes hundreds of thousands of distinct CDR3 sequences, around 40% detected once. Study-wide results and limits: Long-lived donors had more naive CD4+ cells and higher diversity than aged donors. CMV status of donors was unknown, possibly confounding expanded clonotype changes.

This clonotype was picked up a small number of times. Its antigen is unknown. This sequence originates from a woman aged 55-69 years in good health. The sample comprised blood. The chain joins TRBV27 to TRBJ2-5; D could derive from TRBD1 or TRBD2 (5 bases each). As DNA, the CDR3 is TGTGCCAGCAGCAACCTCGGAGAGGGGGAGACCCAGTACTTC. This codes for CASSNLGEGETQYF.